The subject of this entry is one T cell receptor beta chain. Its antigen is unknown. These data originate in a study of T cells in localized non-small cell lung cancer. Findings of the study overall: Adjacent lung had a median around 50 of the 100 largest tumor clones. The study sequenced only one region of the tumor. As a result, intratumor heterogeneity could not be excluded and remains possible. Density of T cells in blood, when higher, went with longer overall survival.

Assay used: immunoSEQ multiplex PCR; TCRdb lists only in-frame clones, some missing. The table lists about 15,000 clones, about 80% of them singletons. The CDR3 totals 19 residues. Germline values: CDR1 MGHRA, CDR2 YSYEKL. The V end lost 1 base, the J end lost 0 bases, and 16 bases lay between the germline ends. V usage is TRBV4-1 and J usage is TRBJ1-6; D not resolved. The sequence was collected from a female donor over 55 with stage I squamous cell lung carcinoma. Here the sequenced sample was peripheral blood, taken before any cancer treatment. CDR3: CASSQVPPPGSSYNSPLHF. CDR3 nucleotides: TGCGCCAGCAGCCAAGTCCCGCCGCCCGGAAGCTCCTATAATTCACCCCTCCACTTT.